A selection of T cell receptor beta chains follows, all from one sample in a study of cytomegalovirus exposure and HLA in healthy donors. Only in-frame clones appear in the TCRdb table, and some are missing; sequencing was by immunoSEQ multiplex PCR. The sample contains under 150,000 clones, approximately 83% of which appear only once. Sequenced material: PBMCs. These receptors were obtained from a girl aged 2 to 9 in good health and CMV-seronegative. Each CDR3 is given with its conserved first and last residue. The order of the fields is CDR3 protein, CDR3 DNA, clone size, V gene, J gene, D gene. A D gene is named only where the DNA matches it firmly. Size is stated for part of the rows, as once, few or many counts, or as a class when the clone is expanded.

CDR3: CASSMAVFPSNEQFF
DNA: TGTGCCAGCAGCATGGCGGTTTTCCCCAGCAATGAGCAGTTCTTC
size: -
V: TRBV6-5
J: TRBJ2-1
D: -

CDR3: CASSLDLARRLTGQETQYF
DNA: TGTGCCAGCAGCTTAGATCTAGCGAGAAGATTGACGGGCCAAGAGACCCAGTACTTC
size: -
V: TRBV11-2
J: TRBJ2-5
D: -

CDR3: CASSLETGDVRGYTF
DNA: TGTGCCAGCAGTTTAGAGACAGGGGATGTAAGGGGCTACACCTTC
size: -
V: TRBV28
J: TRBJ1-2
D: TRBD1

CDR3: CASSRQRDSNGSGTQYF
DNA: TGCGCCAGCAGCCGACAGAGGGACTCAAATGGATCCGGGACCCAGTACTTC
size: -
V: TRBV4-1
J: TRBJ2-5
D: -

CDR3: CASSLGAPEEQFF
DNA: TGTGCCAGCAGCTTAGGAGCTCCGGAGGAGCAGTTCTTC
size: -
V: TRBV7-2
J: TRBJ2-1
D: -

CDR3: CASSPTREEQYF
DNA: TGTGCCAGCAGTCCAACCCGGGAGGAGCAGTACTTC
size: -
V: TRBV7-2
J: TRBJ2-7
D: -

CDR3: CASSIGGQVGETQYF
DNA: TGTGCCAGTAGTATTGGAGGACAGGTTGGAGAGACCCAGTACTTC
size: -
V: TRBV19
J: TRBJ2-5
D: TRBD1

CDR3: CASSRGQYSNQPQHF
DNA: TGTGCCAGCAGCCGAGGACAGTATAGCAATCAGCCCCAGCATTTT
size: -
V: TRBV7-8
J: TRBJ1-5
D: -

CDR3: CASSLGPGGPREQYF
DNA: TGTGCCAGCAGCTTAGGTCCGGGAGGGCCTAGGGAGCAGTACTTC
size: once
V: TRBV11-2
J: TRBJ2-7
D: TRBD2

CDR3: CASSPGLAVEQYF
DNA: TGTGCCAGCAGTCCGGGACTAGCGGTCGAGCAGTACTTC
size: -
V: TRBV28
J: TRBJ2-7
D: TRBD2

CDR3: CASSPLGQGTEAFF
DNA: TGTGCCAGCTCACCTCTAGGACAGGGCACTGAAGCTTTCTTT
size: -
V: TRBV18
J: TRBJ1-1
D: TRBD1

CDR3: CASSFSTAYGYTF
DNA: TGTGCCAGCAGCTTTTCGACAGCCTATGGCTACACCTTC
size: -
V: TRBV7-9
J: TRBJ1-2
D: -

CDR3: CASSDGQGFDEQFF
DNA: TGCGCCAGCAGTGACGGCCAGGGTTTCGATGAGCAGTTCTTC
size: -
V: TRBV10-1
J: TRBJ2-1
D: -

CDR3: CAWSAILGGTDTQYF
DNA: TGTGCCTGGAGCGCTATTTTAGGGGGAACAGATACGCAGTATTTT
size: -
V: TRBV30
J: TRBJ2-3
D: -

CDR3: CASSQGEVRFSYNSPLHF
DNA: TGTGCCAGCAGCCAAGGGGAGGTAAGGTTCTCCTATAATTCACCCCTCCACTTT
size: -
V: TRBV7-6
J: TRBJ1-6
D: -

CDR3: CASSPLGTASYNEQFF
DNA: TGTGCCAGTAGTCCACTCGGGACAGCCTCCTACAATGAGCAGTTCTTC
size: -
V: TRBV19
J: TRBJ2-1
D: TRBD1

CDR3: CASSLEPGGGELFF
DNA: TGCGCCAGCAGCCTCGAACCGGGGGGCGGGGAGCTGTTTTTT
size: once
V: TRBV4-1
J: TRBJ2-2
D: TRBD2

CDR3: CASSPTTGVNTEAFF
DNA: TGCGCCAGCAGCCCGACGACAGGGGTCAACACTGAAGCTTTCTTT
size: -
V: TRBV5-1
J: TRBJ1-1
D: TRBD1

CDR3: CASKDRVVGYEQYF
DNA: TGTGCCAGCAAGGACAGGGTTGTGGGCTACGAGCAGTACTTC
size: few
V: TRBV2
J: TRBJ2-7
D: TRBD1

CDR3: CASSSGAGRETQYF
DNA: TGTGCCAGCAGCTCGGGAGCGGGGAGAGAGACCCAGTACTTC
size: -
V: TRBV6-5
J: TRBJ2-5
D: TRBD2

CDR3: CASSRKDYETGGYNEQFF
DNA: TGCGCCAGCAGCCGCAAAGATTATGAGACAGGGGGGTACAATGAGCAGTTCTTC
size: -
V: TRBV4-1
J: TRBJ2-1
D: TRBD1

CDR3: CASSKRPGLAEGANVLTF
DNA: TGTGCCAGCAGCAAGCGTCCGGGACTAGCGGAAGGGGCCAACGTCCTGACTTTC
size: once
V: TRBV7-9
J: TRBJ2-6
D: TRBD2

CDR3: CASSQVLGLAREQYF
DNA: TGCGCCAGCAGCCAAGTGCTCGGACTAGCGCGCGAGCAGTACTTC
size: -
V: TRBV4-3
J: TRBJ2-7
D: TRBD2

CDR3: CASSLRDRADEQYF
DNA: TGTGCCAGCAGTTTACGGGACAGGGCAGACGAGCAGTACTTC
size: once
V: TRBV28
J: TRBJ2-7
D: TRBD1

CDR3: CASSLGSGRAYEQYF
DNA: TGTGCCAGCAGCTTGGGTAGCGGGAGAGCCTACGAGCAGTACTTC
size: -
V: TRBV5-4
J: TRBJ2-7
D: TRBD2

CDR3: CSADLGEKLFF
DNA: TGCAGTGCTGACCTCGGGGAAAAACTGTTTTTT
size: -
V: TRBV20-1
J: TRBJ1-4
D: -

CDR3: CASTADRGLSYEQYF
DNA: TGTGCCAGCACCGCGGACAGGGGGCTATCCTACGAGCAGTACTTC
size: -
V: TRBV6-5
J: TRBJ2-7
D: TRBD1

CDR3: CASSQAYEQYF
DNA: TGTGCCAGTTCACAGGCCTACGAGCAGTACTTC
size: few
V: TRBV19
J: TRBJ2-7
D: -